This T cell receptor beta chain was observed in a study of T cell clonotyping in hematopoietic cell transplantation. Whole-study context: Recipient samples before transplant were obtained post-cytoreduction.

Findings and limits, study-wide: Graft donor and pretransplant recipient Inverse Simpson Index values predicted broader posttransplant TCR diversity. Cells were unsorted, so CD4 and CD8 contributions were not separated.

The time point: recipient sample about 28 days before transplant, after cytoreduction. As to this clone: Antigen unknown.

This CDR3 has 16 amino acids. The germline V gene has CDR1 SGHVS and CDR2 FQNEAQ. V lost 2 bases and J lost 2, with 13 bases in between. Here immunoSEQ multiplex PCR was the method, and the copy in TCRdb shows in-frame clones only, minus some. The table includes 25,000 to 35,000 clones, approximately 94% detected once. The chain links TRBV7-8 to TRBJ2-1, with a weak D call TRBD1 (6 bases). Sequencing used peripheral blood mononuclear cells, obtained before stem cell transplant. This receptor was obtained from a man aged 45-60 years with acute myeloid leukemia. Some clones in this sample may be carry-over from other donors' samples. The CDR3 sequence is CASSLQGQGAYNEQFF. The CDR3 region has the DNA TGTGCCAGCAGCTTACAGGGGCAGGGAGCCTACAATGAGCAGTTCTTC. Full variable domain (remainder filled in from reference TRBV7-8 and TRBJ2-1): GAGVSQSPRYKVAKRGQDVALRCDPISGHVSLFWYQQALGQGPEFLTYFQNEAQLDKSGLPSDRFFAERPEGSVSTLKIQRTQQEDSAVYLCASSLQGQGAYNEQFFGPGTRLTVL.